Described below is a single T cell receptor (beta chain) sequence and its context. The source of the sample is a study of cytomegalovirus exposure and HLA in healthy donors. The PCR had 60 Vbeta and 13 Jbeta primers. The assay was immunoSEQ multiplex PCR, and TCRdb's table has in-frame clones only and misses some. Of 100,000 to 150,000 clones listed, approximately 81% are singletons. This CDR3 has 15 amino acids. Germline V CDR1 and CDR2: ENHRY, SYGVKD. J lost 5 bases, V lost 6 bases, and 7 bases had no gene match. The specimen was PBMCs. The genes are TRBV10-3 and TRBJ1-6, with 7 bases identical to TRBD1. The sequence was obtained from a man aged 18 to 29 in good health and CMV-seropositive. As DNA, the CDR3 is TGTGCCATCAGCGCAGGGGACAGCAATAATTCACCCCTCCACTTT. Protein: CAISAGDSNNSPLHF.